The 27 T cell receptor beta chains below come from one sample, sequenced in a study of graft-versus-host responses after intestinal transplantation. Repertoires were generated with immunoSEQ multiplex PCR, while TCRdb's copy carries only in-frame clones and drops some. The repertoire includes roughly 11,000 clones, approximately 91% of them detected once, and about 3.7% sits in the top ten. Sample time point: postoperative day 105 after intestinal transplantation (dayNNNN = postoperative day). The sample consisted of PBMCs, taken 105 days after intestinal transplantation. These receptor sequences come from a human patient who received an intestinal transplant, so some T cells may come from the graft donor.

The V and J genes are TRBV6-6 and TRBJ1-1; 7 positions match TRBD1. This CDR3 region has 13 residues. Germline values: CDR1 MNHNY, CDR2 SVGAGI (reference sequence). J gave up 1 base and V 4 bases, and 0 bases lay outside the gene matches. CDR3: CASSSGGNTEAFF. In DNA, the CDR3 is TGTGCCAGCAGTTCAGGGGGGAACACTGAAGCTTTCTTT.

This chain joins TRBV11-1 and TRBJ2-7, with D unclear. Germline CDR1 is SGHAT and CDR2 is FQDESV (reference sequence). V was trimmed by 3 bases and J by 5 bases, leaving 14 bases between them. This CDR3 is 14 amino acids long. The CDR3 DNA is TGTGCCAGCAGCTTTCAGTCGGTTCTTAACGAGCAGTACTTC. Translated, it gives CASSFQSVLNEQYF.

This chain links TRBV21-1 with TRBJ2-7; TRBD2 is the table's D call and was not checked against the DNA. TRBV21-1 is a listed pseudogene. This CDR3 comprises 17 residues. The CDR3 sequence is CASSIYRLAGGPYEQYF. The CDR3 bases are TGTGCCAGCAGCATCTACAGACTAGCGGGGGGCCCCTACGAGCAGTACTTC.

The J gene is TRBJ2-5, the V gene TRBV11-3, with no clear D. Germline lookup yields CDR1 SGHNT and CDR2 YENEEA. CDR3 length: 14 amino acids. The V gene lost 8 bases and the J gene lost 0 bases, with 13 bases spanning the gap. The CDR3 is CASSLDSYQETQYF. For the CDR3, the DNA is TGTGCCAGCTCCCTGGATTCGTACCAAGAGACCCAGTACTTC.

The chain has TRBV5-4 and TRBJ2-1; 8 bases are shared with TRBD2. There are 14 residues in the CDR3. Per germline, CDR1 SGHNT and CDR2 YYREEE (reference sequence). The trim removed 5 bases at V and 6 bases at J, leaving 7 bases unmatched. CDR3 in DNA: TGTGCCAGCAGGGGGCGGGGGGAGGCCAATGAGCAGTTCTTC. It is translated as CASRGRGEANEQFF.

This clone has just a few counts. The V and J genes are TRBV9 and TRBJ2-3, with D perhaps TRBD2 (5 bases). The CDR3 has 14 residues. Germline V gene sequence: CDR1 SGDLS, CDR2 YYNGEE. V lost 0 bases and J 7 bases, leaving 12 bases between the germline ends. CDR3 in amino acids: CASSVGASGNTQYF. The CDR3 DNA is TGTGCCAGCAGCGTAGGGGCGTCGGGGAATACGCAGTATTTT.

The chain links TRBV15 to TRBJ2-7, with 9 bases fitting TRBD1. The CDR3 totals 14 residues. Unmatched junction bases numbered 7, after V lost 1 base and J lost 9 bases. From germline, CDR1 is LNHNV and CDR2 YYDKDF (reference sequence). The CDR3 DNA reads TGTGCCACCAGCAGAGCCGGGACAGGGAGGTCGCAGTACTTC. Translation: CATSRAGTGRSQYF.

This clone was recorded only once. V usage is TRBV5-4 and J usage is TRBJ1-1; 10 bases map to TRBD1. Trimming took 3 bases from V and 4 from J; bases not matched to a gene: 3. The CDR3 consists of 14 residues. Germline V gene sequence: CDR1 SGHNT, CDR2 YYREEE (reference sequence). For the CDR3, the DNA is TGTGCCAGCAGCTGGGACAGGGGTGGCACTGAAGCTTTCTTT. Protein product: CASSWDRGGTEAFF. Filled out from reference TRBV5-4 and TRBJ1-1, the complete variable domain reads ETGVTQSPTHLIKTRGQQVTLRCSSQSGHNTVSWYQQALGQGPQFIFQYYREEENGRGNFPPRFSGLQFPNYSSELNVNALELDDSALYLCASSWDRGGTEAFFGQGTRLTVV.

J is TRBJ1-5 and V is TRBV19; D is unresolved. The CDR3 length is 12 residues. Germline CDR1 reads LNHDA; CDR2 reads SQIVND (reference sequence). V gave up 7 bases and J gave up 4 bases, with 8 bases separating them. DNA for the CDR3: TGTGCCAGTATGGAAGGGAATCAGCCCCAGCATTTT. This codes for CASMEGNQPQHF.

The chain is built from TRBV4-1 and TRBJ2-3, with 9 bases fitting TRBD1. Germline CDR1 MGHRA, CDR2 YSYEKL. The CDR3 has 15 residues. The J segment lost 11 bases and the V segment lost 0 bases, leaving 9 bases of the junction unmatched. CDR3 residues: CASSQDPWGTGKQYF. The DNA for the CDR3 is TGCGCCAGCAGCCAAGATCCGTGGGGGACAGGGAAGCAGTATTTT.

V usage is TRBV4-1 and J usage is TRBJ2-1; D is perhaps TRBD1 (6 bases). V gave up 2 bases and J gave up 4 bases, with 12 bases separating them. Per germline, CDR1 MGHRA and CDR2 YSYEKL. The CDR3 length is 15 residues. The CDR3 DNA follows: TGCGCCAGCAGCCAACTCCGGGACATATACAATGAGCAGTTCTTC. Its translation: CASSQLRDIYNEQFF.

The chain is built from TRBV6-5 and TRBJ1-4; possibly TRBD1 for D (6 bases). The CDR3 spans 16 residues. V was trimmed by 4 bases and J by 0 bases, leaving 12 bases between them. The germline V gene has CDR1 MNHEY and CDR2 SVGAGI. CDR3 sequence reads: CASSSGTPSTNEKLFF. The CDR3 nucleotides read TGTGCCAGCAGTTCCGGGACACCCTCAACTAATGAAAAACTGTTTTTT.

Only one count was recorded for this clone. The chain has TRBV12-1 and TRBJ2-2; the table's D call TRBD2 went unverified against the DNA. TRBV12-1 is reported as a pseudogene. The CDR3 consists of 16 residues. The CDR3 protein is CASSVSLLINTGELFF. The CDR3 coding sequence is TGTGCCAGCAGCGTGTCGCTCCTAATAAACACCGGGGAGCTGTTTTTT.

In its sample, this clone was seen a few times. The V gene is TRBV5-5, the J gene TRBJ1-5; D is unresolved. The CDR3 length is 15 residues. V lost 2 bases and J 0 bases, leaving 9 bases between the germline ends. From germline, CDR1 is SGHKS and CDR2 YYEKEE (reference sequence). CDR3 DNA sequence: TGTGCCAGCAGCTTTAATCCTTATAGCAATCAGCCCCAGCATTTT. It specifies CASSFNPYSNQPQHF.

The CDR3 nucleotides read TGTGCCAGCAGTGCCACAGGGGGGGTTGGCTACACCTTC. Residues: CASSATGGVGYTF. This chain links TRBV6-5 with TRBJ1-2; 8 nucleotides match TRBD1. The ends lost 5 bases at V and 7 bases at J; junction bases unmatched: 6. Germline CDR1 MNHEY, CDR2 SVGAGI. This CDR3 is built from 13 residues.

CDR3 nucleotide sequence: TGTGCCAGCAGCTTGGAACAGGGAGGCGGGAACGGAGGGCAGTTCTTC. Translated: CASSLEQGGGNGGQFF. This chain uses TRBV5-4 with TRBJ2-1, with D possibly called TRBD1 or TRBD2 (6 bases each). Germline CDR1 reads SGHNT; CDR2 reads YYREEE (reference sequence). V lost 0 bases to trimming and J lost 12 bases, with 22 bases between them. The CDR3 extends over 16 amino acids.

The CDR3 reads CSVEDQDRGLHEQFF. The DNA of the CDR3 is TGCAGCGTTGAAGATCAGGACAGGGGGCTCCATGAGCAGTTCTTC. This chain links TRBV29-1 with TRBJ2-1; 11 bases match TRBD1. Looked up from germline, CDR1 is SQVTM and CDR2 is ANQGSEA. This CDR3 is 15 amino acids long. The ends lost 0 bases at V and 8 bases at J; junction bases unmatched: 6.

The genes are TRBV14 and TRBJ1-1; D may be TRBD1 (5 bases). CDR3 length equals 16 residues. V lost 4 bases and J lost 3, with 18 bases in between. CDR1 and CDR2 (germline): SGHDN, FVKESK. The CDR3 bases are TGTGCCAGCAGCCCCTGGGACCCGGGTATTGACACTGAAGCTTTCTTT. Translating gives CASSPWDPGIDTEAFF.

The rearrangement joins TRBV28 to TRBJ1-5; D not resolved. V was cut by 3 bases and J by 1 base, with 4 bases left in between. CDR3 length equals 13 residues. The germline CDR1 and CDR2 sequences are MDHEN and SYDVKM. CDR3 DNA sequence: TGTGCCAGCAGTTTGGAAAGCAATCAGCCCCAGCATTTT. Translation: CASSLESNQPQHF.

CDR3 region: CASSVGLAGGGEFF. The CDR3 coding sequence is TGTGCCAGCAGCGTAGGCCTAGCGGGAGGCGGCGAGTTCTTC. The J gene is TRBJ2-1, the V gene TRBV9; 11 bases align to TRBD2. Germline lookup yields CDR1 SGDLS and CDR2 YYNGEE. The trim removed 0 bases at V and 14 bases at J, leaving 7 bases unmatched. This CDR3 contains 14 residues.

The V and J genes are TRBV23-1 and TRBJ2-5; D may be TRBD2 (6 bases). TRBV23-1 is designated an ORF whose function remains uncertain. This CDR3 spans 17 amino acids. V lost 0 bases to trimming and J lost 5 bases, with 19 bases between them. CDR3: CASSQSGPGAGQETQYF. The CDR3 bases are TGCGCCAGCAGTCAATCGGGCCCCGGGGCGGGGCAGGAGACCCAGTACTTC.

The rearrangement uses TRBV5-1 and TRBJ1-1; 10 bases map to TRBD1. Germline V gives CDR1 SGHRS, CDR2 YFSETQ. The CDR3 totals 17 residues. Germline trimming cut 0 bases from V and 3 bases from J; bases unmatched to any gene: 8. The CDR3 is CASSLAMTGGRYTEAFF. The CDR3 DNA sequence: TGCGCCAGCAGCTTGGCCATGACAGGGGGCAGATACACTGAAGCTTTCTTT.

This clone was counted a single time. The CDR3 DNA reads TGTGCCAGCAGAGACTCTATAGCTACGCAAAGAAAAAACATTCAGTACTTC. Its protein is CASRDSIATQRKNIQYF. The rearrangement links TRBV21-1 to TRBJ2-4; TRBD2, the table's D call, was not compared with the DNA. TRBV21-1 is tagged as a pseudogene. This CDR3 region has 17 residues.

This chain links TRBV25-1 with TRBJ1-4; TRBD1 is a possible D gene (6 bases). The V gene lost 2 bases and the J gene lost 1 base, with 8 bases spanning the gap. This CDR3 has 15 amino acids. Germline V CDR1 and CDR2: MGHDK, SYGVNS. The CDR3 DNA sequence: TGTGCCAGCAGTGAAGAAGGGGGAACTAATGAAAAACTGTTTTTT. Translating it yields CASSEEGGTNEKLFF.

This rearrangement joins TRBV6-5 to TRBJ2-1; 9 bases agree with TRBD2. The CDR3 consists of 16 residues. J gave up 5 bases and V 3 bases, and 8 bases lay outside the gene matches. Germline V gene sequence: CDR1 MNHEY, CDR2 SVGAGI. Written as DNA, the CDR3 is TGTGCCAGCAGTTATGCCGGGACTAGCTCTCACAATGAGCAGTTCTTC. It encodes CASSYAGTSSHNEQFF.

This clone has only a few counts. V is TRBV10-3 and J is TRBJ2-7; possibly TRBD1 or TRBD2 for D (5 bases each). The length of the CDR3 is 12 residues. Trimming stripped 2 bases from V and 10 bases from J, with 12 bases between. CDR1 is ENHRY, CDR2 SYGVKD, per germline. The CDR3 loop is CAISEGTANQYF. CDR3 sequence (DNA): TGTGCCATCAGTGAGGGGACGGCAAATCAGTACTTC.

The V call is TRBV6-5, the J call TRBJ2-7; no clear D. Trimming took off 0 bases at V and 4 bases at J, with 10 bases between the two ends. Germline V CDR1 and CDR2: MNHEY, SVGAGI. This CDR3 is 14 amino acids long. The CDR3 here is CASSYSSGFYEQYF. The CDR3 DNA sequence: TGTGCCAGCAGTTACTCGTCCGGATTTTACGAGCAGTACTTC.